This TCR beta chain was captured in a study of shared clonotypes between healthy human individuals. Whole-study results and caveats: Rarefaction exposed incomplete sorted-subset sequencing despite large depth. The naive CD4 repertoires of a few donors were compared, and roughly 5% of clonotypes were shared.

With regard to this clone: What it binds is not known.

CDR1 DFQATT and CDR2 SNEGSKA come from the germline V gene (reference sequence). The CDR3 spans 11 residues. V dropped 4 bases and J dropped 15 bases, with 16 bases sitting between them. Profiling relied on immunoSEQ multiplex PCR, and the TCRdb table lists in-frame clones only, not all of them. Among 2 million to 3 million clones listed, roughly 93% were seen once. Source material: naive CD4+ T cells from PBMCs. The subset was: CD45RA+ positively selected. The sequence was obtained from a man in his late teens or twenties in good health. Some clones in this sample may be carry-over from other donors' samples. This chain uses TRBV20-1 with TRBJ2-1; D perhaps matches TRBD2 (5 bases). For the CDR3, the DNA is TGCAGTGCTATCCCCCGGGATCAGGCGTTCTTC. Its translation: CSAIPRDQAFF.